This TCR beta chain was retrieved from a study of T-cell memory formation after mild COVID-19. For the study at large: TCR clusters mostly belonged to single donors. Points from the study as a whole: Balance between CD4 and CD8 was seen in clones contracting day 15 to 85, and a CD4+ lean was seen in later expanders. CD4+ contracting clones were found mainly in CM and EM, and CD8+ ones in EMRA.

For this clonotype: Antigen: not known.

The CDR3 has 13 residues. The V end lost 5 bases, the J end lost 3 bases, and 10 bases lay between the germline ends. Germline V gene sequence: CDR1 SGHNT, CDR2 YENEEA. Constant-segment primers and 5'RACE yielded cDNA libraries for TCR alpha and TCR beta, each carrying sample barcodes and UMIs. In TCRdb, the 5' RACE reads were re-called with MiXCR into one record per CDR3 protein. Among about 400,000 distinct CDR3 sequences, 23% were seen once, and the ten largest hold around 13%. This sequence originates from an adult woman who had mild COVID-19 (a few samples of this study predate the infection). Cell type and time point are not known. The genes are TRBV11-3 and TRBJ1-1, with TRBD1 as a possible D gene (5 bases). Sequencing was done on a sample of PBMCs or a T cell subset sorted from them (not recorded which). CDR3 region: CASSREGYTEAFF. The CDR3 DNA reads TGTGCCAGCAGCCGGGAGGGGTACACTGAAGCTTTCTTT.